This section outlines one T cell receptor (beta chain) sequence together with its context. As yet, its antigen is unknown. The CDR3 has 13 amino acids. Germline CDR1 reads LNHDA; CDR2 reads SQIVND (reference sequence). V lost 4 bases and J lost 3, with 9 bases in between. Clones were sequenced by immunoSEQ multiplex PCR, and TCRdb holds only the in-frame ones, with some missing. Of fewer than 180,000 clones listed, 94% are singletons. The sample belongs to a study of T cell responses to AZD1222 COVID-19 vaccine. Study background: Analysis merged second doses at about 4 or about 12 weeks.

Study-wide results and caveats: Repertoire collection took place solely once the T cell response had peaked. Donor demographics were predominantly white British with a female majority; clonal diversity may be underestimated.

The TCR was taken from an adult in good health. This specimen consisted of peripheral blood, obtained on day 0 of AZD1222 vaccination. The chain couples TRBV19 to TRBJ2-5; D is undetermined. The CDR3 coding sequence is TGTGCCAGTAGTAAAAACCTGGAAGAGACCCAGTACTTC. Translated, it gives CASSKNLEETQYF.